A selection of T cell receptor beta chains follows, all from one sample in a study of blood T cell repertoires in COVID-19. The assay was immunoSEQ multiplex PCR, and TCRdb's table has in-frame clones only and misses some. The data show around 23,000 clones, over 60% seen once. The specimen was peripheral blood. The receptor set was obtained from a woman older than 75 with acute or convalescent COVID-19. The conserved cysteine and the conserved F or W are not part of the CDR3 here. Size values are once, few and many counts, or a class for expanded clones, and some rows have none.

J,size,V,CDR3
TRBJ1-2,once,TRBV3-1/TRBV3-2,ASSTVPGQGPYGYT
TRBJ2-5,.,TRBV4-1,ASSQGPTGTQETQY
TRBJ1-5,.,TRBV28,ASRHLTQGHQPQH
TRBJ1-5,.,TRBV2,ASSDRVSNQPQH
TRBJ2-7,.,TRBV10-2,ASRQGAEGYEQY
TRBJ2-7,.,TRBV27,ASSLRTGVAYEQY
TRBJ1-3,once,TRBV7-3,ASSLGQGNTIY
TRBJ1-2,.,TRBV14,ASSQDISGQGRGYT
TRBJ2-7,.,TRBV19,ASGEQDSQDYEQY
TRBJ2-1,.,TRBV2,ASSGQTGRNEQF
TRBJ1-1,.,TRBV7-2,ASSLVLDRVLGRNTEAF
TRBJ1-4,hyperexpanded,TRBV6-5,ASSYNEGQKLF
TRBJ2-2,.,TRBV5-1,ASSLGTGNTGELF
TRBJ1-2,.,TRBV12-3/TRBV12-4,ASSLQGAGYT
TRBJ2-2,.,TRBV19,ASAKADRTGELF
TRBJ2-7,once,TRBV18,ASSQSSGVSDEQY
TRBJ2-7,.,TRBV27,ASSLSTSGQGQY
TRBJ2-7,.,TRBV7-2,ASSLSGTSFYEQY
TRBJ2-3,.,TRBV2,ASSGLAGNTDTQY
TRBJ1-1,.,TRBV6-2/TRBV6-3,ASSSAGGRTEAF
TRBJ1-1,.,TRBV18,ASASARQNTEAF
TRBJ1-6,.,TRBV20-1,SASPGGTSPLH
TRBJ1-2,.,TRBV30,AWDQGAENYGYT
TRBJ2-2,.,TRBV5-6,ASSWGPSGGELF
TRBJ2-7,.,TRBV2,ATTDRAYEQY
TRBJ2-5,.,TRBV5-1,ASNGGQQETQY
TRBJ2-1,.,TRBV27,ASSRNRDRGFNEQF
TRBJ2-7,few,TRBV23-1,ASSQSEGRNGCYEQY
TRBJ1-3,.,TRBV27,ASRGQGGNTIY
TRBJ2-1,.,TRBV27,ASSPGTYNEQF
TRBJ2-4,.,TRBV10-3,AISEWGTGAKNIQY